This entry concerns a single T cell receptor (beta chain). This entry is derived from a study of blood T cell repertoires in COVID-19. On the study more broadly: Sources were T cells, B-cell-depleted T cells, or PBMCs; the material itself was cDNA or gDNA.

Participants' own reports of clinical history determined their cohort assignment. Here immunoSEQ multiplex PCR was the method, and the copy in TCRdb shows in-frame clones only, minus some. The sample lists 400,000 to 500,000 clones, more than 70% seen once, with approximately 1.5% in the top ten. This CDR3 comprises 16 residues. V lost 0 bases to trimming and J lost 2 bases; unmatched junction nucleotides: 4. Per the germline V gene, CDR1 is MNHEY and CDR2 is SVGEGT. The sequence was obtained from a woman in her late teens or twenties who had been exposed to COVID-19. The V gene is TRBV6-2 or TRBV6-3, the J gene TRBJ2-1; 7 bases are shared with TRBD2. Sample: PBMCs or T cells enriched from blood (not recorded which). Written as DNA, the CDR3 is TGTGCCAGCAGTTACTCGACTAGCAGCACCTACAATGAGCAGTTCTTC. This translates into CASSYSTSSTYNEQFF.